What follows are 16 T cell receptor beta chains derived from one specimen sequenced in a study of blood T cell repertoires in COVID-19. Some clones are missing from TCRdb's copy, which holds only in-frame ones; the method was immunoSEQ multiplex PCR. The repertoire consists of around 31,000 clones, with more than 85% occurring once and the leading ten covering approximately 3.7%. Sequenced sample: peripheral blood. Receptors originate from a man between 60 and 70 years old with acute or convalescent COVID-19.

The chain combines TRBV6-2 or TRBV6-3 with TRBJ2-7; D not certain. With 0 bases removed from V and 1 base from J, the gap between germline ends came to 10 bases. Germline CDR1 MNHEY, CDR2 SVGEGT. This CDR3 has 15 amino acids. CDR3 nucleotides: TGTGCCAGCAGTTACTCCCGCTACCCTTCCTACGAGCAGTACTTC. This translates into CASSYSRYPSYEQYF.

The rearrangement joins TRBV27 to TRBJ2-3; no clear D gene. V was trimmed by 3 bases and J by 4 bases, leaving 14 bases between them. CDR3 size: 15 residues. Per germline, CDR1 MNHEY and CDR2 SMNVEV (reference sequence). The CDR3 loop reads CASSLNPERPDTQYF. DNA of the CDR3: TGTGCCAGCAGTTTGAACCCCGAGAGGCCAGATACGCAGTATTTT.

The chain carries TRBV3-1 (or the pseudogene TRBV3-2) and TRBJ1-1; 7 bases agree with TRBD1. Germline V gives CDR1 LGHDT, CDR2 YNNKEL (reference sequence). V shed 3 bases and J 5 bases; nucleotides not matched to a gene: 3. The CDR3 sequence is 13 residues long. The CDR3 region has the DNA TGTGCCAGCAGCCACACAGGGGAGACTGAAGCTTTCTTT. This translates into CASSHTGETEAFF.

The chain carries TRBV4-2 and TRBJ2-2; 16 nucleotides line up with TRBD2. Looked up from germline, CDR1 is LGHNA and CDR2 is YNFKEQ. The CDR3 runs to 19 residues. With V trimmed by 1 base and J by 4 bases, 6 bases remained unmatched. The CDR3 DNA follows: TGTGCCAGCAGCCAAGTGCCCGGGACTAGCGGGAGGGCCACCGGGGAGCTGTTTTTT. This translates into CASSQVPGTSGRATGELFF.

The genes are TRBV27 and TRBJ2-3; 9 bases map to TRBD2. Per the germline V gene, CDR1 is MNHEY and CDR2 is SMNVEV (reference sequence). The CDR3 loop spans 18 amino acids. V was pared by 2 bases and J by 1 base, with 10 bases of the junction left unmatched. This chain's CDR3 is CASSLIAGGSLGTDTQYF. The CDR3 nucleotides read TGTGCCAGCAGTTTAATCGCGGGAGGGTCGTTAGGCACAGATACGCAGTATTTT.

The chain joins TRBV6-5 to TRBJ1-5; maybe TRBD1 (6 bases). V was pared by 6 bases and J by 4 bases, with 16 bases between. In germline, CDR1 is MNHEY, CDR2 SVGAGI. This CDR3 has 15 amino acids. CDR3 nucleotides: TGTGCCAGCAGATTGATGGACAGACAAAATCAGCCCCAGCATTTT. Residues: CASRLMDRQNQPQHF.

The chain recombines TRBV19 with TRBJ2-1; 9 bases fit TRBD2. With 8 bases clipped from V and 1 base from J, the junction kept 3 bases outside the gene matches. CDR3 length: 14 residues. Germline CDR1 LNHDA, CDR2 SQIVND (reference sequence). This CDR3 reads CASCSGRSYNEQFF. For the CDR3, the DNA is TGTGCCAGTTGTAGCGGGAGATCCTACAATGAGCAGTTCTTC.

This clone appeared once. This chain links TRBV7-2 with TRBJ2-5; D is perhaps TRBD2 (6 bases). The length of the CDR3 is 16 residues. CDR1 SGHTA and CDR2 FQGNSA come from the germline V gene. V was cut by 3 bases and J by 5 bases, with 19 bases left in between. CDR3 sequence reads: CASSFQAGSLGETQYF. The CDR3 nucleotides are TGTGCCAGCAGCTTTCAAGCGGGCTCCTTAGGGGAGACCCAGTACTTC.

This rearrangement joins TRBV19 to TRBJ1-2; D is unclear. The CDR3 covers 17 residues. Trimming took off 3 bases at V and 3 bases at J, with 20 bases between the two ends. Germline V CDR1 and CDR2: LNHDA, SQIVND (reference sequence). This CDR3 is CASSIWVRREIHYGYTF. In nucleotides, the CDR3 is TGTGCCAGTAGTATTTGGGTTCGGAGGGAGATCCACTATGGCTACACCTTC.

This chain joins TRBV3-1 (or the pseudogene TRBV3-2) and TRBJ1-5; TRBD1 is a possible D gene (5 bases). This CDR3 contains 17 residues. CDR1 is LGHDT, CDR2 YNNKEL, per germline (reference sequence). The V and J ends lost 4 bases and 0 bases respectively, with 16 bases between them. CDR3 DNA sequence: TGTGCCAGCAGCCGAGGCGCGGGGGGAAGTAGCAATCAGCCCCAGCATTTT. Translation gives CASSRGAGGSSNQPQHF.

The DNA for the CDR3 is TGTGCCAGCAGCTTTTTTCCGGGACAGGGGTCGATCTACTACGAGCAGTACTTC. Its protein is CASSFFPGQGSIYYEQYF. This chain joins TRBV5-8 and TRBJ2-7, with 10 bases lining up with TRBD1. The CDR3 consists of 18 residues. Germline lookup yields CDR1 SGHTS and CDR2 YDEGEE. The J segment lost 3 bases and the V segment lost 2 bases, leaving 14 bases of the junction unmatched.

The chain has TRBV4-1 and TRBJ2-1; TRBD1 might be the D (6 bases). Germline-derived CDR1 and CDR2 are MGHRA and YSYEKL. This CDR3 contains 15 residues. V lost 0 bases to trimming and J lost 1 base, with 7 bases between them. For the CDR3, the DNA is TGCGCCAGCAGCCAAGACAGGGGTTCCTACAATGAGCAGTTCTTC. This encodes CASSQDRGSYNEQFF.

The chain joins TRBV30 to TRBJ1-5; D gene unclear. V dropped 0 bases and J dropped 3 bases, with 6 bases sitting between them. Germline CDR1 is GTSNPN and CDR2 is SVGIG (reference sequence). The CDR3 is 13 amino acids. CDR3 protein: CAWSVALNQPQHF. The CDR3 nucleotides are TGTGCCTGGAGTGTGGCCCTCAATCAGCCCCAGCATTTT.

The J gene is TRBJ2-1, the V gene TRBV29-1; 7 bases are a match to TRBD1. Germline CDR1 is SQVTM and CDR2 is ANQGSEA. The CDR3 runs 11 residues. Losses at the gene ends were 8 bases for V and 10 bases for J; bases not matched to a gene: 8. The CDR3 is CSLGQVGEQFF. Here the CDR3 DNA reads TGCAGCCTCGGACAGGTCGGGGAGCAGTTCTTC.

V and J are TRBV5-8 and TRBJ2-5; 10 nucleotides align to TRBD1. This CDR3 spans 15 amino acids. Germline lookup yields CDR1 SGHTS and CDR2 YDEGEE. After removal of 4 bases from V and 5 bases from J, the junction contained 8 bases not matched to a gene. CDR3 loop: CASSQRTGGLETQYF. CDR3 bases: TGTGCCAGCAGCCAGAGGACAGGGGGTTTGGAGACCCAGTACTTC.

This chain joins TRBV5-4 and TRBJ2-3; perhaps TRBD1 as D (6 bases). Per germline, CDR1 SGHNT and CDR2 YYREEE (reference sequence). Trimming pared 0 bases from V and 5 bases from J, leaving 10 bases between. There are 14 residues in the CDR3. CDR3 amino acids: CASSLAGRGDTQYF. The CDR3 coding sequence is TGTGCCAGCAGCTTGGCAGGCAGGGGAGATACGCAGTATTTT.